The 5 T cell receptor beta chains given below trace back to one sample, sequenced in a study of cytomegalovirus exposure and HLA in healthy donors (dated by TCRdb to 2017 to 2019). Libraries were constructed by the immunoSEQ multiplex PCR assay. For the multiplex PCR, a mixture combining 60 forward primers for TCR Vbeta segments and 13 reverse primers for TCR Jbeta segments was used. TCRdb's version of the immuneACCESS table is confined to in-frame rearrangements and falls short of the full clone set. An unresolved V gene accounts for under half of the shortfall where checked; the remainder is of unknown origin. The sample table lists under 85,000 clones, around 70% of them with a count of one. 9.5% to 13% of the sample is held by the ten biggest clonotypes. The sample comprised PBMCs. Receptor source: a woman aged 25 to 45 in good health and CMV-seronegative.

This chain joins TRBV2 and TRBJ1-6; D might be TRBD1 (6 bases). The germline V and J ends were trimmed by 7 bases and 0 bases, with 7 bases remaining between them. The CDR3 covers 14 residues. The germline CDR1 and CDR2 sequences are SNHLY and FYNNEI. The CDR3 here is CASNRASYNSPLHF. The CDR3 nucleotides read TGTGCCAGCAACAGGGCCTCCTATAATTCACCCCTCCACTTT.

Regarding this clone: The final CDR3 position lacks the conserved phenylalanine or tryptophan, pointing to a likely read error. The chain links TRBV5-1 to TRBJ2-3; D ambiguous. The CDR3 spans 12 residues. Germline assignment: CDR1 SGHRS and CDR2 YFSETQ. Trimming removed 2 bases from V and 2 bases from J, with 3 bases in between. The CDR3 region has the DNA TGCGCCAGCAGCTTTGACACAGATACGCAGTATGTT. Protein sequence: CASSFDTDTQYV.

The rearrangement joins TRBV6-1 to TRBJ1-2; maybe TRBD1 (6 bases). V lost 2 bases, J lost 4 bases, and 17 bases lay in between. CDR3 length: 16 residues. Germline CDR1 and CDR2: MNHNS and SASEGT. This CDR3 reads CASSEYDAGASYGYTF. The CDR3 nucleotides are TGTGCCAGCAGTGAATACGATGCAGGGGCTAGCTATGGCTACACCTTC.

The V and J genes are TRBV5-4 and TRBJ2-2, with TRBD1 as a possible D gene (6 bases). The germline gives CDR1 SGHNT, CDR2 YYREEE (reference sequence). The CDR3 runs to 14 residues. Trimming removed 3 bases from V and 6 bases from J, with 12 bases in between. The CDR3: CASSSQGMPGELFF. The CDR3 bases are TGTGCCAGCAGCTCGCAGGGGATGCCCGGGGAGCTGTTTTTT.

This clone was detected only a few times. The J gene is TRBJ1-1, the V gene TRBV10-1, with 8 positions matching TRBD1. This CDR3 has 17 amino acids. With 2 bases clipped from V and 1 base from J, the junction kept 9 bases outside the gene matches. The germline V gene encodes CDR1 WNHNN and CDR2 SYGVQD (reference sequence). The CDR3 nucleotides read TGCGCCAGCAGTGAGAGGACAGGGATTTTCAGGAACACTGAAGCTTTCTTT. Protein sequence: CASSERTGIFRNTEAFF.